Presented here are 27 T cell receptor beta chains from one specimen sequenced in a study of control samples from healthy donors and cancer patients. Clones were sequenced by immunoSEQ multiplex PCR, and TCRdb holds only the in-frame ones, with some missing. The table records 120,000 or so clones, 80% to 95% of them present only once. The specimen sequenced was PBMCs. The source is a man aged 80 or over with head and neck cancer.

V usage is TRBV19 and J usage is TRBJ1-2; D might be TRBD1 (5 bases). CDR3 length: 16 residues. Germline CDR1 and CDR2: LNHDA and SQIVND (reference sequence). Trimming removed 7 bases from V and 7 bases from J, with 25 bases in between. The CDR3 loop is CASNPGGGRLMSGYTF. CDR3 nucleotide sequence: TGTGCCAGTAACCCCGGTGGGGGACGGCTGATGAGTGGCTACACCTTC.

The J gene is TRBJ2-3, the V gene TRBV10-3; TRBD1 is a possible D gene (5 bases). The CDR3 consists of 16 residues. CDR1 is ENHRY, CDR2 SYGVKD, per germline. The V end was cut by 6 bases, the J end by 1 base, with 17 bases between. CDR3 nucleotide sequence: TGTGCCATCAGCGCCGGTGGCCTAGGGGGCACAGATACGCAGTATTTT. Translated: CAISAGGLGGTDTQYF.

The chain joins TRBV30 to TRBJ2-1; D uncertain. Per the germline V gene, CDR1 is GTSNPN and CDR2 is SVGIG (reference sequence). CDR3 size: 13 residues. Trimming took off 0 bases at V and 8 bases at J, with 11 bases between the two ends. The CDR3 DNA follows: TGTGCCTGGAGTGTAATCCTCCGCTATGAGCAGTTCTTC. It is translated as CAWSVILRYEQFF.

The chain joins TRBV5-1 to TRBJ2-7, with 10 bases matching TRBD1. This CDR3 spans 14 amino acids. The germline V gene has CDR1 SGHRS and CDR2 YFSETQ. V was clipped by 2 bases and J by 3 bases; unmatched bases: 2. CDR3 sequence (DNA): TGCGCCAGCAGCTTTCGGGACAGGGGCTACGAGCAGTACTTC. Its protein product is CASSFRDRGYEQYF.

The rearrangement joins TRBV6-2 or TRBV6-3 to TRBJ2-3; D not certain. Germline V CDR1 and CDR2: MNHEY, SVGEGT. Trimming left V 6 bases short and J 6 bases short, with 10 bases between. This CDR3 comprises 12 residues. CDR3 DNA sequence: TGTGCCAGCAGCCAAGTCGTGGATACGCAGTATTTT. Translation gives CASSQVVDTQYF.

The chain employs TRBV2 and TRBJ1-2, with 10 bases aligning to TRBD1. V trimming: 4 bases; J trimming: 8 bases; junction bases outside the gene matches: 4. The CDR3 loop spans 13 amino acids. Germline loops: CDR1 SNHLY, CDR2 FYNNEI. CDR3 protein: CASSGDRGGGYTF. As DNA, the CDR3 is TGTGCCAGCAGTGGGGACAGGGGTGGAGGCTACACCTTC.

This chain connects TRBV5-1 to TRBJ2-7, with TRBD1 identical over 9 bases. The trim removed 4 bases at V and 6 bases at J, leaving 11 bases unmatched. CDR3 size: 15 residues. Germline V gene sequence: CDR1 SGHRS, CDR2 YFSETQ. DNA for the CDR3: TGCGCCAGCAGCCCCTCGACAGGGGGTACCGGCGAGCAGTACTTC. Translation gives CASSPSTGGTGEQYF. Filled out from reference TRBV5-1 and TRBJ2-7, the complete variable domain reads KAGVTQTPRYLIKTRGQQVTLSCSPISGHRSVSWYQQTPGQGLQFLFEYFSETQRNKGNFPGRFSGRQFSNSRSEMNVSTLELGDSALYLCASSPSTGGTGEQYFGPGTRLTVT.

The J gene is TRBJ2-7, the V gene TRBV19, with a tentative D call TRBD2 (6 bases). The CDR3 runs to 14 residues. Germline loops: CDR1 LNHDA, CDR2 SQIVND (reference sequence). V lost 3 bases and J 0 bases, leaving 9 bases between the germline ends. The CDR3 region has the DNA TGTGCCAGTAGTATGGGAGGACGCTCCTACGAGCAGTACTTC. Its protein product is CASSMGGRSYEQYF.

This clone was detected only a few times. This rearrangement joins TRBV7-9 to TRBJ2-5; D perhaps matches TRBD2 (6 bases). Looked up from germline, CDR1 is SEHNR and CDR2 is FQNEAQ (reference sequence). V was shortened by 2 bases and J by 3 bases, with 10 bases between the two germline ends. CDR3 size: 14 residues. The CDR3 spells CASSLNGGEETQYF. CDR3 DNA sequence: TGTGCCAGCAGCTTAAACGGAGGGGAAGAGACCCAGTACTTC.

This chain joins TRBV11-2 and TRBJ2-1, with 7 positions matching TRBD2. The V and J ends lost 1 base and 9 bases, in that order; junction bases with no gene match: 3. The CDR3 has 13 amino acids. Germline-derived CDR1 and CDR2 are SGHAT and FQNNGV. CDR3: CASSLGLAAEQFF. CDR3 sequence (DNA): TGTGCCAGCAGCTTAGGCCTAGCGGCTGAGCAGTTCTTC.

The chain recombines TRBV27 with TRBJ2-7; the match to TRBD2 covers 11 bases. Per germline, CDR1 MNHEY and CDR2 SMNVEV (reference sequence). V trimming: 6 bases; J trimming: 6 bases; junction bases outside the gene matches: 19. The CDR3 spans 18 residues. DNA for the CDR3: TGTGCCAGCAGCAGTTCCGGGACTAGCGGAGCCCCTCTCCTCGAGCAGTACTTC. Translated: CASSSSGTSGAPLLEQYF.

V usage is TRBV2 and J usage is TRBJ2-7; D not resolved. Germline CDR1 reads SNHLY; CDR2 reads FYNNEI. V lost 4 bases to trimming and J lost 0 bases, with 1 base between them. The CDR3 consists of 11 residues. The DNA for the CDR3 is TGTGCCAGCAGTGTCTCCTACGAGCAGTACTTC. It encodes CASSVSYEQYF.

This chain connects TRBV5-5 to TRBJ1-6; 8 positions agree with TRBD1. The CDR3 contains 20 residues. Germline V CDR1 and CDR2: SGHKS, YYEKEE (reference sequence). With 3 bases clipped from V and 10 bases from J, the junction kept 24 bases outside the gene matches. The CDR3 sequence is CASSSRPLTTGQGKESPLHF. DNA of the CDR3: TGTGCCAGCAGCTCCCGCCCTCTGACTACTGGACAGGGAAAGGAATCACCCCTCCACTTT.

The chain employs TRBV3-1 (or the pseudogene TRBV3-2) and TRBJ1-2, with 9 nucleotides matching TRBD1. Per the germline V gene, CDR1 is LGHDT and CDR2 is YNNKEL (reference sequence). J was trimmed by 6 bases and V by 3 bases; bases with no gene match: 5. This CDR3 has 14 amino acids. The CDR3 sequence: CASSHLDRGNGYTF. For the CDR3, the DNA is TGTGCCAGCAGCCACCTGGACAGGGGAAATGGCTACACCTTC.

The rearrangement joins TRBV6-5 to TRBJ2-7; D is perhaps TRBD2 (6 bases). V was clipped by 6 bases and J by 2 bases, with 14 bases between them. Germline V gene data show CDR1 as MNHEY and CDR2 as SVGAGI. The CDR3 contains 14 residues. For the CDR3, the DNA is TGTGCCAGCAGCCGCGGGGCAACGGCCTACGAGCAGTACTTC. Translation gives CASSRGATAYEQYF.

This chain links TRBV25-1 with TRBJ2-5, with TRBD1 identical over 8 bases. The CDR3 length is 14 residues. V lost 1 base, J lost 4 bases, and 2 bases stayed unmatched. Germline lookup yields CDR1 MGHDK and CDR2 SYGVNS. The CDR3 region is CASSESTGVETQYF. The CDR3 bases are TGTGCCAGCAGTGAATCGACAGGGGTAGAGACCCAGTACTTC.

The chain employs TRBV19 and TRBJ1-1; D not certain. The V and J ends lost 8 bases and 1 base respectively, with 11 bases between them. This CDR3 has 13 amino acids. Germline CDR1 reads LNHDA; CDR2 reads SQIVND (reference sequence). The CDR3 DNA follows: TGTGCCAGTGCGGGAAAGAGGAACACTGAAGCTTTCTTT. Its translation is CASAGKRNTEAFF.

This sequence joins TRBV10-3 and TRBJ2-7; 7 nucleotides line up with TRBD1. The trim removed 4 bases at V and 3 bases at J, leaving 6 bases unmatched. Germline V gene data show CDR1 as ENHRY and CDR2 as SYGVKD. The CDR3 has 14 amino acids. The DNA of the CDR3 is TGTGCCATCAGTGTGCAGGGGGATCTCTACGAGCAGTACTTC. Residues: CAISVQGDLYEQYF.

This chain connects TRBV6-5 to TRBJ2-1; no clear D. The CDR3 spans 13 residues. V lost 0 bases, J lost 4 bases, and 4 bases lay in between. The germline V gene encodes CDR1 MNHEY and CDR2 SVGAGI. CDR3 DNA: TGTGCCAGCAGTTACTCTTCGTACAATGAGCAGTTCTTC. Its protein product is CASSYSSYNEQFF.

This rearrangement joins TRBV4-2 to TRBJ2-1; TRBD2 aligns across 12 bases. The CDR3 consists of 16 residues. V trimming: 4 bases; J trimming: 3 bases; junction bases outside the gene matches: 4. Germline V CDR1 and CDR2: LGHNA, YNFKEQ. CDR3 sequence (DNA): TGTGCCAGCAGCCCGCGGGGACTAGCGGGCTACAATGAGCAGTTCTTC. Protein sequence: CASSPRGLAGYNEQFF.

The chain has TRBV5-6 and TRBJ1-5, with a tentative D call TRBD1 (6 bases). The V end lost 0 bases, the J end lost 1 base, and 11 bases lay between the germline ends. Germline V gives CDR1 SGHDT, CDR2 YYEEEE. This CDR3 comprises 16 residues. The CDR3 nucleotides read TGTGCCAGCAGCTTGGATGGGGGCGCGAGCAATCAGCCCCAGCATTTT. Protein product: CASSLDGGASNQPQHF.

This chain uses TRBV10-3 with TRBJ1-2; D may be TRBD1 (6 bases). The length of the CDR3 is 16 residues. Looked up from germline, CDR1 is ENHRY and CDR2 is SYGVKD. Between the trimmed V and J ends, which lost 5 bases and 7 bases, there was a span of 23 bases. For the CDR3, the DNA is TGTGCCATCAGTAACAGGGAGACAGAATGGTTAGGTGGCTACACCTTC. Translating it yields CAISNRETEWLGGYTF.

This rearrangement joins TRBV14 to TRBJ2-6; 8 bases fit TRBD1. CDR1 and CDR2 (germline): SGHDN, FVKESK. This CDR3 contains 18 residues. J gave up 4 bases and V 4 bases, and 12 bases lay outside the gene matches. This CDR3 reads CASSRRTGTFSGANVLTF. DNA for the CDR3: TGTGCCAGCAGCCGCCGGACAGGGACCTTTTCCGGGGCCAACGTCCTGACTTTC.

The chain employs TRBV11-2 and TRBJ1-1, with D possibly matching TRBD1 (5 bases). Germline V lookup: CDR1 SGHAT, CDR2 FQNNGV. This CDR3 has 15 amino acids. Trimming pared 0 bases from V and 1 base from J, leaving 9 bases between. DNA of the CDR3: TGTGCCAGCAGCTTAGAGGGGCGGGGGAACACTGAAGCTTTCTTT. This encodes CASSLEGRGNTEAFF.

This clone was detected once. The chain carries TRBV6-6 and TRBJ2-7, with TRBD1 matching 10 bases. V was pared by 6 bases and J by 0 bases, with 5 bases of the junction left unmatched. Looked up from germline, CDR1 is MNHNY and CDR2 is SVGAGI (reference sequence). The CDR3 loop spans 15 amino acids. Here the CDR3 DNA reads TGTGCCAGCAGCCAGTGGACAGGGGGCTCCTACGAGCAGTACTTC. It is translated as CASSQWTGGSYEQYF.

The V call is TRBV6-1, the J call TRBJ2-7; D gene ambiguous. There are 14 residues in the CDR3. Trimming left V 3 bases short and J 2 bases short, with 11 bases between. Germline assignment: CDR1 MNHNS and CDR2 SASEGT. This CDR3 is CASSEPRVPYEQYF. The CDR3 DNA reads TGTGCCAGCAGTGAGCCAAGGGTCCCCTACGAGCAGTACTTC.

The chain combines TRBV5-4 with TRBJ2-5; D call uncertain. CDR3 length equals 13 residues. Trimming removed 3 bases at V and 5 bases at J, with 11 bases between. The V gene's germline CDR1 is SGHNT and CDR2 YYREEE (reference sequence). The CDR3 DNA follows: TGTGCCAGCAGCTCCAGACAAGGGGAGACCCAGTACTTC. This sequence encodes CASSSRQGETQYF. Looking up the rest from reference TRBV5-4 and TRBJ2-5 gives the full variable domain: ETGVTQSPTHLIKTRGQQVTLRCSSQSGHNTVSWYQQALGQGPQFIFQYYREEENGRGNFPPRFSGLQFPNYSSELNVNALELDDSALYLCASSSRQGETQYFGPGTRLLVL.